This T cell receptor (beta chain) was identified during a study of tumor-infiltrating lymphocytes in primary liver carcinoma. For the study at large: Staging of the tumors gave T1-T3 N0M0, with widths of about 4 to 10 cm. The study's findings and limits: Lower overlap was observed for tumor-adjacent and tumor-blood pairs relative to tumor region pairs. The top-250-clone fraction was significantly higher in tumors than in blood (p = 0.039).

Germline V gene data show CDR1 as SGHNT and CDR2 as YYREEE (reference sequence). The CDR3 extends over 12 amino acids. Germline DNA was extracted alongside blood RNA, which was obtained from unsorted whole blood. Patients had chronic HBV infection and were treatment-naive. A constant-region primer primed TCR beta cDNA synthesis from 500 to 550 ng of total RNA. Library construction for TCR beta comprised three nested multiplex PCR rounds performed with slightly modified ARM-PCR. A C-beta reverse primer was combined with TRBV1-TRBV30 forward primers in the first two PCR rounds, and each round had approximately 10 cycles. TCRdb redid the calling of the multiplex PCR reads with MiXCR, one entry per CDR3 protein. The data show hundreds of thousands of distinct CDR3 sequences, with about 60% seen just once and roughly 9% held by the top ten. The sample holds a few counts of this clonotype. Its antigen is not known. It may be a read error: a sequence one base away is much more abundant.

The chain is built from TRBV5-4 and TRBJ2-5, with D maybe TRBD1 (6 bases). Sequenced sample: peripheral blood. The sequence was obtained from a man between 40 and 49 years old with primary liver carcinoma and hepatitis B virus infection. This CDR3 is CVSSFRGETQYF. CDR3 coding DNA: TGTGTCAGCAGCTTCAGGGGAGAGACCCAGTACTTC.